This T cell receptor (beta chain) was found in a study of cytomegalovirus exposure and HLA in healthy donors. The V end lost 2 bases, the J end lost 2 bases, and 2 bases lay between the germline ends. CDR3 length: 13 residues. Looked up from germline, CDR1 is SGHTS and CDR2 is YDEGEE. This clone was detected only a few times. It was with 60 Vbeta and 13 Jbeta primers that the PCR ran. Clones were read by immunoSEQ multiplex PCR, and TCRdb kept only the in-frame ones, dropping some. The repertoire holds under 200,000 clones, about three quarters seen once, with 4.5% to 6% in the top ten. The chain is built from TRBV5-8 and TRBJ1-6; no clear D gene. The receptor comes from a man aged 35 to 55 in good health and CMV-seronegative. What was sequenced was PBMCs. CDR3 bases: TGTGCCAGCAGCTTCACCTATAATTCACCCCTCCACTTT. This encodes CASSFTYNSPLHF.